The subject of this entry is one TCR beta chain. This entry is derived from a study of blood T cell repertoires in COVID-19. Background on the study: Material from acute and convalescent COVID-19 was sourced from the United States, Italy and Spain. T cells, B-cell-depleted T cells, or PBMCs supplied cDNA or gDNA.

How the authors handled the data: Reference gene primer amplification gave estimated nucleated cell counts. Sequencing was performed with immunoSEQ multiplex PCR; in TCRdb, only in-frame clones are kept and a portion is missing. That table furnishes V, J and clone size, whereas the DNA furnished D and trimming. Here the sample spans roughly 270,000 clones, roughly 85% being singletons. This clonotype originated in a man aged 45-65 years with active or convalescent COVID-19. Sequencing was performed on peripheral blood.

DNA for the CDR3: TGTGCCAGCAGCGTGGGAGGAGAGGGGCGCGAGCAGTACTTC. Translated, it gives CASSVGGEGREQYF. The chain couples TRBV9 to TRBJ2-7; possible D gene TRBD2, 6 bases. The CDR3 is made up of 14 amino acids. Trimming stripped 2 bases from V and 6 bases from J, with 15 bases between. Germline CDR1 is SGDLS and CDR2 is YYNGEE.